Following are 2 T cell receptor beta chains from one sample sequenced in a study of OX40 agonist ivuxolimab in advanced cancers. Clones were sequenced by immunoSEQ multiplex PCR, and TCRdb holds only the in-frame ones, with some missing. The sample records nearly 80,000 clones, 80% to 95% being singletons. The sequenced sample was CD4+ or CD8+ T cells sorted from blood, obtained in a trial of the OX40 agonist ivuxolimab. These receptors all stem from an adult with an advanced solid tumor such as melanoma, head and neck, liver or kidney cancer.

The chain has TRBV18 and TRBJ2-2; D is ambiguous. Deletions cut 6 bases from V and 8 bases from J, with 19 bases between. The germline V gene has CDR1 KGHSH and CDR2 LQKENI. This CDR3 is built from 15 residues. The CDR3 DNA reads TGTGCCAGCTCCCCCACCACCACGTCCCTAGGGGAGCTGTTTTTT. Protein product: CASSPTTTSLGELFF.

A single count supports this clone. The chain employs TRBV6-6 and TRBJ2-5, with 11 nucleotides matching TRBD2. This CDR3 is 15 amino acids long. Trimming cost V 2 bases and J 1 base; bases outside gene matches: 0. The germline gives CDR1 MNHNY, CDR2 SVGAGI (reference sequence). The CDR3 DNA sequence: TGTGCCAGCAGTTACGGACTAGCGGGCCAAGAGACCCAGTACTTC. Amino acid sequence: CASSYGLAGQETQYF.